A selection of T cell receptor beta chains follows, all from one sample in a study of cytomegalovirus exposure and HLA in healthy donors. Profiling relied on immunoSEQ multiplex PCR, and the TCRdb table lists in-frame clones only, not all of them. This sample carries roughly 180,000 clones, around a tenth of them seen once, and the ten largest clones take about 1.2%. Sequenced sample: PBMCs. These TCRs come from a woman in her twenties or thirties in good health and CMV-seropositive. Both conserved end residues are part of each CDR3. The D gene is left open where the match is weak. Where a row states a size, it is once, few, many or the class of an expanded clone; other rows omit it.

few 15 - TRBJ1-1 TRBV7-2 TGTGCCAGCAGCCCCTCGAAAGGGGGTCAAACTGAAGCTTTCTTT CASSPSKGGQTEAFF
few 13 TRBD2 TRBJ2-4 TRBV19 TGTGCCAGTAAGGAGGGAGGGGCAGACATTCAGTACTTC CASKEGGADIQYF
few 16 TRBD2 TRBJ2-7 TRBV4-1 TGCGCCAGCAGCCAAGATCGGGCTAGCGGCACCTACGAGCAGTACTTC CASSQDRASGTYEQYF
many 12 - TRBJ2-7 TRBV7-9 TGTGCCAGCAGCTCGCAGGGCTACGAGCAGTACTTC CASSSQGYEQYF
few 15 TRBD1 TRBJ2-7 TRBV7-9 TGTGCCAGCAGCTTACCGGGGACAGGGTTCTACGAGCAGTACTTC CASSLPGTGFYEQYF
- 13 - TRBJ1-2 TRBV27 TGTGCCAGCAGGAAGACAGGTGTCTATGGCTACACCTTC CASRKTGVYGYTF
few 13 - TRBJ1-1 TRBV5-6 TGTGCCAGCAGATACCGGAGTGACACTGAAGCTTTCTTT CASRYRSDTEAFF
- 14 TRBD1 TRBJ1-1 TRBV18 TGTGCCAGCTCACCGGACAGGAAGAACACTGAAGCTTTCTTT CASSPDRKNTEAFF
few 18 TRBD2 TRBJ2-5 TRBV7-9 TGTGCCAGCAGCTTATCGGGACTAGCGGGAGCCTTTGGGGAGACCCAGTACTTC CASSLSGLAGAFGETQYF
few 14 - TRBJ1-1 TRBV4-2 TGTGCCAGCAGCGAATTACAGGGATTTACTGAAGCTTTCTTT CASSELQGFTEAFF
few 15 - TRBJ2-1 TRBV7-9 TGTGCCAGCAGTTATACAGGTAGCTCCTACAATGAGCAGTTCTTC CASSYTGSSYNEQFF
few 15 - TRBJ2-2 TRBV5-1 TGCGCCAGCGCAAAGCGGTCCCCGAACACCGGGGAGCTGTTTTTT CASAKRSPNTGELFF
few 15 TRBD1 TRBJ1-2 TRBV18 TGTGCCAGCTCACCAATGGAGGGGGCAGGGTATGGCTACACCTTC CASSPMEGAGYGYTF
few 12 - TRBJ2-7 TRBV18 TGTGCCAGCTCAAACGACAACTACGAGCAGTACTTC CASSNDNYEQYF
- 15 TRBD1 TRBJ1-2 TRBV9 TGTGCCAGCAGCGCCTGGACCGGGACAGCCTATGGCTACACCTTC CASSAWTGTAYGYTF
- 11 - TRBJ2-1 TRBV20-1 TGCAGTGCTAGCAGGTACAATGAGCAGTTCTTC CSASRYNEQFF
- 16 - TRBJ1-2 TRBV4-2 TGTGCCAGCAGCCAAGAATCCGGCAGGGAGGGATTTGGCTACACCTTC CASSQESGREGFGYTF
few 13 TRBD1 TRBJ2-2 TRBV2 TGTGCCAGGACGACAGGGGACGACGGGGAGCTGTTTTTT CARTTGDDGELFF
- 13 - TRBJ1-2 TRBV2 TGTGCCAGCAGTTCCTACAGGGAGGGTGGCTACACCTTC CASSSYREGGYTF
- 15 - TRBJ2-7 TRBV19 TGTGCCAGTAGTATCGCATGGGACACCTCCTACGAGCAGTACTTC CASSIAWDTSYEQYF
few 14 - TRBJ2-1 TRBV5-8 TGTGCCAGCGAGATAGCCGAACTCTACAATGAGCAGTTCTTC CASEIAELYNEQFF
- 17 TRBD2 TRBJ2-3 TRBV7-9 TGTGCCAGCAGCCCCGAGGGACTAGCGGTCGGCACAGATACGCAGTATTTT CASSPEGLAVGTDTQYF
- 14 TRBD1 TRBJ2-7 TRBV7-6 TGTGCCAGCAGCAATGGACAGGGGACGTACGAGCAGTACTTC CASSNGQGTYEQYF
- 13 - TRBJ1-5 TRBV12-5 TGTGCTAGTGGTTTGTCGGGAGGTCAGCCCCAGCATTTT CASGLSGGQPQHF
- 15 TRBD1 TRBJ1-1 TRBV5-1 TGCGCCAGTCACCGGGACAGGGGAGGAAACACTGAAGCTTTCTTT CASHRDRGGNTEAFF
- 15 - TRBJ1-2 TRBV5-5 TGTGCCAGCAGCTTACGATCGACAGACAACTATGGCTACACCTTC CASSLRSTDNYGYTF
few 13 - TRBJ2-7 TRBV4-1 TGCGCCAGCAGCCAAGAAGGCGGCCGCCAGCAGTACTTC CASSQEGGRQQYF
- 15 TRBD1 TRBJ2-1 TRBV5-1 TGCGCCAGCAGCTTAGTACAGGGGAAGGCAAGAGAGCAGTTCTTC CASSLVQGKAREQFF
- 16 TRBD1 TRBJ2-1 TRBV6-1 TGTGCCAGCAGTGGGATTGACAGGGGCGATCATAATGAGCAGTTCTTC CASSGIDRGDHNEQFF
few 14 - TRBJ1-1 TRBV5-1 TGCGCCAGCAGCTTCGGGGGGGGTTACACTGAAGCTTTCTTT CASSFGGGYTEAFF
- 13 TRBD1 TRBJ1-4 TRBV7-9 TGTGCCACTCGAACAGGGGCCGACGAAAAACTGTTTTTT CATRTGADEKLFF
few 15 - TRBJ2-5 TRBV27 TGTGCCAGCAGCCCCGCGATTCCCCGGCGGAGGACCCAGTACTTC CASSPAIPRRRTQYF
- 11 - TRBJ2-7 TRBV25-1 TGTGCCAGCAGTGAACGGGGCGAGCAGTACTTC CASSERGEQYF
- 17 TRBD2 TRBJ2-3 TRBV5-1 TGCGCCAGCATGGGACTAGCGGGAGGTCCTAGCACAGATACGCAGTATTTT CASMGLAGGPSTDTQYF
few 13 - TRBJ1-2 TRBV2 TGTGCCAAACCCAAACAGAGTAACTATGGCTACACCTTC CAKPKQSNYGYTF
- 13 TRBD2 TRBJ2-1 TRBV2 TGTGCCAGCAGTCCGTCCCGGGAGGGCAGAGAGTTCTTC CASSPSREGREFF
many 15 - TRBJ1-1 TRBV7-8 TGTGCCAGCAGCTTAAAGCGACAGTTGAACACTGAAGCTTTCTTT CASSLKRQLNTEAFF
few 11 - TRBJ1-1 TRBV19 TGTGCCGTTAGGGGAAGGGATGAAGCTTTCTTT CAVRGRDEAFF
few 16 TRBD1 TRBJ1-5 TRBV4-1 TGCGCCAGCAGCCGAGACAGGGGGAATAGCAATCAGCCCCAGCATTTT CASSRDRGNSNQPQHF
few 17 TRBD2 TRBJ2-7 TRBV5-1 TGCGCCAGCAGCTCCCTGGGACTAGCGGCCCTCTCCTACGAGCAGTACTTC CASSSLGLAALSYEQYF
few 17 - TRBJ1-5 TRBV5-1 TGCGCCAGCAGCCCGATGGGGGTAACGGGAGGCAATCAGCCCCAGCATTTT CASSPMGVTGGNQPQHF
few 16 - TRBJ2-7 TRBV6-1 TGTGCCAGCAGTGAAATCTCGGTAAGCGGCCGCTACGAGCAGTACTTC CASSEISVSGRYEQYF
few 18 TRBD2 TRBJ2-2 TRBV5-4 TGTGCCAGCACCGTTGATGGAGCTAGCGGGATGGAGACCGGGGAGCTGTTTTTT CASTVDGASGMETGELFF
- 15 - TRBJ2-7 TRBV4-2 TGTGCCAGCAGCCGAAGCCCCGGGGAGTTGAGCGAGCAGTACTTC CASSRSPGELSEQYF
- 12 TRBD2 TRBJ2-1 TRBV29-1 TGCAGCGTTGGGACTAGCGGCGGTGAGCAGTTCTTC CSVGTSGGEQFF
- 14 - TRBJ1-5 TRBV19 TGTGCCAGTAGTATCAGGGGACGCAATCAGCCCCAGCATTTT CASSIRGRNQPQHF
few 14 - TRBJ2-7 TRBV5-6 TGTGCCAGCAACTTCGGGCAGGGCTACTACGAGCAGTACTTC CASNFGQGYYEQYF
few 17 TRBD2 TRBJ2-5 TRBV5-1 TGCGCCAGCAGCTTGGGGAAGACTAGCCGGGCACAAGAGACCCAGTACTTC CASSLGKTSRAQETQYF
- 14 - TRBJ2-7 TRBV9 TGTGCCAGCAGCGTGGTTGACAGTCCCTACGAGCAGTACTTC CASSVVDSPYEQYF
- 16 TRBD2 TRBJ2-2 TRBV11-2 TGTGCCAGCAGCTCTCCGGGACTAGTGGACACCGGGGAGCTGTTTTTT CASSSPGLVDTGELFF